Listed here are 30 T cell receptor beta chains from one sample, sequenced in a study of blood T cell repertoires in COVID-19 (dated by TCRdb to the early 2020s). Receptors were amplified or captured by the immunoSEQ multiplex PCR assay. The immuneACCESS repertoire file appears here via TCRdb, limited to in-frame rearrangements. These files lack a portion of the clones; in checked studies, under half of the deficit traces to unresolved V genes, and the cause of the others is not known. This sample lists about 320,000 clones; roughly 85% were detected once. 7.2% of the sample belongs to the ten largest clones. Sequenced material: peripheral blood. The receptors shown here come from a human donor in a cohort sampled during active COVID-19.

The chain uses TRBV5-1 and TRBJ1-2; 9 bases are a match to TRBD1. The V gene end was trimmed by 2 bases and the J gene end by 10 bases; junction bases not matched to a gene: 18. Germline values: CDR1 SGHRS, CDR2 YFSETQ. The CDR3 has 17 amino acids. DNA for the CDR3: TGCGCCAGCAGCTTTTCACCGGCCGGGACAGGGAATTTCGCCTACACCTTC. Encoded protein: CASSFSPAGTGNFAYTF. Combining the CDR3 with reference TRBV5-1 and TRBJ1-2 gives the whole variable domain KAGVTQTPRYLIKTRGQQVTLSCSPISGHRSVSWYQQTPGQGLQFLFEYFSETQRNKGNFPGRFSGRQFSNSRSEMNVSTLELGDSALYLCASSFSPAGTGNFAYTFGSGTRLTVV.

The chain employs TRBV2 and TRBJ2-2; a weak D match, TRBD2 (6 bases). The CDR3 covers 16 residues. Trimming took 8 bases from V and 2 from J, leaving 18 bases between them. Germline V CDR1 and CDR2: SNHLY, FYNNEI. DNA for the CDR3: TGTGCCAGCGCCAGCTGGGGGGTACTCAACACCGGGGAGCTGTTTTTT. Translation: CASASWGVLNTGELFF.

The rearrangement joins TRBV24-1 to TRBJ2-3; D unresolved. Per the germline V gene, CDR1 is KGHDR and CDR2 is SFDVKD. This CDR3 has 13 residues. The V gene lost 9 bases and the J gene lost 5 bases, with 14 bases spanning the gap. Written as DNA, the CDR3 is TGTGCCACCGGGTCCTCAACGGGAGATACGCAGTATTTT. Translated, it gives CATGSSTGDTQYF.

The CDR3 loop is CASSSNEQFF. The DNA for the CDR3 is TGTGCCAGCAGTTCTAATGAGCAGTTCTTC. The rearrangement joins TRBV12-3 or TRBV12-4 to TRBJ2-1; D gene unclear. The CDR3 consists of 10 residues. V shed 4 bases and J shed 7 bases, with 2 bases lying between them.

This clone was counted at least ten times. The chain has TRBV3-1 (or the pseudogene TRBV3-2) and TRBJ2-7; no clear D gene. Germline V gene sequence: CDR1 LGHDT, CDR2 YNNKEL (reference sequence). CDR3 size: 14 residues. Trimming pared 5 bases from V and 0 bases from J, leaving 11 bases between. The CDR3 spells CASSSDSYSYEQYF. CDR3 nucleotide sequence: TGTGCCAGCAGCTCAGACTCCTACTCCTACGAGCAGTACTTC.

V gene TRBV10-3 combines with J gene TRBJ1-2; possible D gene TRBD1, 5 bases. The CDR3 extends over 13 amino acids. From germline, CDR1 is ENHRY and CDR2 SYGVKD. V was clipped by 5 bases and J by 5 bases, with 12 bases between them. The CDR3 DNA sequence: TGTGCCATCAGTCCAGGGATAAGGTATGGCTACACCTTC. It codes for CAISPGIRYGYTF.

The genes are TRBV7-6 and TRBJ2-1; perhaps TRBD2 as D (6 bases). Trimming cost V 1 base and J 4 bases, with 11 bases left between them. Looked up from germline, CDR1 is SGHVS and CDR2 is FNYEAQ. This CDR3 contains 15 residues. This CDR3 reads CASSLVAGNYNEQFF. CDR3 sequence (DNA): TGTGCCAGCAGCTTAGTTGCGGGGAATTACAATGAGCAGTTCTTC.

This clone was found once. Written as DNA, the CDR3 is TGTGCCAGCAGTTCGTCCCCAGGCAACCAGTACTTC. It encodes CASSSSPGNQYF. V and J are TRBV27 and TRBJ2-7; D gene unclear. V lost 4 bases to trimming and J lost 10 bases, with 14 bases between them. The CDR3 is made up of 12 amino acids. Germline values: CDR1 MNHEY, CDR2 SMNVEV (reference sequence).

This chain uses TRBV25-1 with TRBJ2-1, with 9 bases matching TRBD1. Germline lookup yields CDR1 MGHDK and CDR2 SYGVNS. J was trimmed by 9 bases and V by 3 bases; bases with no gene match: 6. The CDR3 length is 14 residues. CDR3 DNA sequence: TGTGCCAGCAGTGAGACAGGGGGTGTCGGTGAGCAGTTCTTC. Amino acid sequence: CASSETGGVGEQFF. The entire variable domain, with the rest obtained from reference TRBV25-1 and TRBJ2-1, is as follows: EADIYQTPRYLVIGTGKKITLECSQTMGHDKMYWYQQDPGMELHLIHYSYGVNSTEKGDLSSESTVSRIRTEHFPLTLESARPSHTSQYLCASSETGGVGEQFFGPGTRLTVL.

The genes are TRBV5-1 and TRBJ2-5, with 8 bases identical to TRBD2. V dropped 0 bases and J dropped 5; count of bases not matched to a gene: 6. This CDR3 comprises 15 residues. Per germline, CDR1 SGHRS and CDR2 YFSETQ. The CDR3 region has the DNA TGCGCCAGCAGCTTGGAACGGGGGGGCCGGGAGACCCAGTACTTC. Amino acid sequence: CASSLERGGRETQYF.

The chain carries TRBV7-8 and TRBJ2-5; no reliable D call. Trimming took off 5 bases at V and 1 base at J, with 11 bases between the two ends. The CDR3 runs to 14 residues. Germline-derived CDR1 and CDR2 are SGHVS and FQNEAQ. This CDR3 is CASSATRPQETQYF. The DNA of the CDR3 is TGTGCCAGCAGCGCGACTCGCCCCCAAGAGACCCAGTACTTC.

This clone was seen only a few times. The CDR3 region is CASSEQGPYEQYF. In DNA form, the CDR3 reads TGTGCCAGCAGTGAACAGGGTCCCTACGAGCAGTACTTC. This chain links TRBV6-1 with TRBJ2-7; tentative D call: TRBD1 (5 bases). Deletions cut 2 bases from V and 2 bases from J, with 7 bases between. The CDR3 contains 13 residues. The germline V gene encodes CDR1 MNHNS and CDR2 SASEGT.

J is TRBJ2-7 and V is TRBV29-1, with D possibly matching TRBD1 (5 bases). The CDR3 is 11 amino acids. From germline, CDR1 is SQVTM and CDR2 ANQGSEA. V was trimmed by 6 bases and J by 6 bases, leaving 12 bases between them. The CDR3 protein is CSVNTGFEQYF. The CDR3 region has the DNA TGCAGCGTAAACACAGGCTTCGAGCAGTACTTC.

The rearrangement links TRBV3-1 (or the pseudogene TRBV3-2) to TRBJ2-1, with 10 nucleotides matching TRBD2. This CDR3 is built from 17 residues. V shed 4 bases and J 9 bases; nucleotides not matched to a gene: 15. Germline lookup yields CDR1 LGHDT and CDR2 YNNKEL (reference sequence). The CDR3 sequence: CASSLRLSGGAGGEQFF. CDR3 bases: TGTGCCAGCAGCCTCCGGCTAAGCGGGGGGGCCGGGGGTGAGCAGTTCTTC.

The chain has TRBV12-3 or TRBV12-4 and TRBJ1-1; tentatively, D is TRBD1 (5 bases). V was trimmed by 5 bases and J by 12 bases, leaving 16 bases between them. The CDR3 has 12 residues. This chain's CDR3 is CASSPPGLPSFF. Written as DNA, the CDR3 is TGTGCCAGCAGTCCCCCGGGACTTCCCTCTTTCTTT.

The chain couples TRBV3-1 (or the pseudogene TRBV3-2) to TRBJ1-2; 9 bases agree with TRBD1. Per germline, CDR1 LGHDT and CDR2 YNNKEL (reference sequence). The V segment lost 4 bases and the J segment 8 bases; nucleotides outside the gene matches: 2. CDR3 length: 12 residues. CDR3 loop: CASSPDRGGYTF. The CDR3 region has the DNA TGTGCCAGCAGCCCGGACAGGGGAGGCTACACCTTC.

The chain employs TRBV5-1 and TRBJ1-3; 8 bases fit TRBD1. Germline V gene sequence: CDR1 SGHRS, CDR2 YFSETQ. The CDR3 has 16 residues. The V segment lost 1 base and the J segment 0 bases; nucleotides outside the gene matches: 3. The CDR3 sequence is CASSLSGGISGNTIYF. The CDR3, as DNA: TGCGCCAGCAGCTTGTCAGGGGGCATCTCTGGAAACACCATATATTTT.

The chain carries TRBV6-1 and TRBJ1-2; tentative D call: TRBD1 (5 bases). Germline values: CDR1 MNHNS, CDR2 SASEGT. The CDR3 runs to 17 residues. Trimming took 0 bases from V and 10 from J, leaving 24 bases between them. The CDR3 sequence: CASSEAGILTGPNYYTF. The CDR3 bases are TGTGCCAGCAGTGAAGCGGGTATCCTTACAGGCCCCAATTACTACACCTTC.

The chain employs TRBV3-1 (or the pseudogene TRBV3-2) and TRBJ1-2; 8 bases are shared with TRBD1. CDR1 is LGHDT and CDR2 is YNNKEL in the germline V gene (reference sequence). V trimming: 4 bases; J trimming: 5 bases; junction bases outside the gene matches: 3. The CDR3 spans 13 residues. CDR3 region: CASSRDRGYGYTF. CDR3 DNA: TGTGCCAGCAGCCGAGACAGGGGTTATGGCTACACCTTC.

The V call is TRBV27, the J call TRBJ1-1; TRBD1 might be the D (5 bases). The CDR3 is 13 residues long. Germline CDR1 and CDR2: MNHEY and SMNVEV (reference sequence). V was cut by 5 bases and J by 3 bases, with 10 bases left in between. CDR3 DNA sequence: TGTGCCAGCAGTATGAACAGGTACACTGAAGCTTTCTTT. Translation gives CASSMNRYTEAFF.

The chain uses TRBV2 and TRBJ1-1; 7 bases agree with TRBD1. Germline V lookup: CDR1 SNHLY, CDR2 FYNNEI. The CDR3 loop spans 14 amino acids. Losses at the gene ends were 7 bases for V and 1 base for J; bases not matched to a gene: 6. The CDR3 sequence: CASKQGRRNTEAFF. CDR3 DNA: TGTGCCAGCAAACAGGGGCGCCGGAACACTGAAGCTTTCTTT.

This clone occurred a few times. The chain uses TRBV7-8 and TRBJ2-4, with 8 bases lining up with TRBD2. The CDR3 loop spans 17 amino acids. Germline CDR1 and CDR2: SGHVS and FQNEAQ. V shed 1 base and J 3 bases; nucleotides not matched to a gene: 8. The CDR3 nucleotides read TGTGCCAGCAGCTTAGTTGGTGCGGGGGGTGGCAAAAACATTCAGTACTTC. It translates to CASSLVGAGGGKNIQYF.

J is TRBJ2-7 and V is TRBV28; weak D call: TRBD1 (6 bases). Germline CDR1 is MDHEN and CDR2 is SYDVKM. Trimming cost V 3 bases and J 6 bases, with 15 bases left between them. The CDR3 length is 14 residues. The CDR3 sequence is CASSFSPGDAEQYF. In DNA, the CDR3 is TGTGCCAGCAGTTTCTCCCCAGGGGACGCCGAGCAGTACTTC.

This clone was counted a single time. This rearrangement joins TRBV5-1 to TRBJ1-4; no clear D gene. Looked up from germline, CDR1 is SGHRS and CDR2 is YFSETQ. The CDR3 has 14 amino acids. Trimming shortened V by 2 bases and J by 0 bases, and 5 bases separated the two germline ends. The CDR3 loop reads CASSFTATNEKLFF. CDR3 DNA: TGCGCCAGCAGCTTCACAGCAACTAATGAAAAACTGTTTTTT. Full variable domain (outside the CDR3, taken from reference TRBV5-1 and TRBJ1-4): KAGVTQTPRYLIKTRGQQVTLSCSPISGHRSVSWYQQTPGQGLQFLFEYFSETQRNKGNFPGRFSGRQFSNSRSEMNVSTLELGDSALYLCASSFTATNEKLFFGSGTQLSVL.

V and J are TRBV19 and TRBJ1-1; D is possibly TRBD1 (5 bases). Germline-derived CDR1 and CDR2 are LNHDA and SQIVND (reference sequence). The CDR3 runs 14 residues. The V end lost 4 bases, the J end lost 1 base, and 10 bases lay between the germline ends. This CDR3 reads CASSSKTENTEAFF. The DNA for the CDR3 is TGTGCCAGTAGTAGCAAGACAGAGAACACTGAAGCTTTCTTT.

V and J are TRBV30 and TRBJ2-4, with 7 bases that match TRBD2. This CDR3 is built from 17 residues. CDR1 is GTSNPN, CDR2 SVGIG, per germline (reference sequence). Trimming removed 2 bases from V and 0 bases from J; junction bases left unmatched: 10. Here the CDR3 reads CAWSLGLRGIAKNIQYF. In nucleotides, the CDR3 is TGTGCCTGGAGTCTCGGCCTGCGGGGGATAGCCAAAAACATTCAGTACTTC.

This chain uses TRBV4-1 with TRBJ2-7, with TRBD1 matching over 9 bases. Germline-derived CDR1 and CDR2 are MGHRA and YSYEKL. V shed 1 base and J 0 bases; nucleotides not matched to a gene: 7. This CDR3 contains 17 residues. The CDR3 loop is CASSQGTGVESSYEQYF. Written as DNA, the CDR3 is TGCGCCAGCAGCCAAGGGACAGGGGTCGAAAGCTCCTACGAGCAGTACTTC.

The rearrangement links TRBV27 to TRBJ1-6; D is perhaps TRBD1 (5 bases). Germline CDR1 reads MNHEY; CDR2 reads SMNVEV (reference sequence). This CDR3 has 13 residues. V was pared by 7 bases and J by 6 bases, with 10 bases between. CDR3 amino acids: CASNKGLNSPLHF. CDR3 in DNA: TGTGCCAGCAATAAGGGGCTTAATTCACCCCTCCACTTT.

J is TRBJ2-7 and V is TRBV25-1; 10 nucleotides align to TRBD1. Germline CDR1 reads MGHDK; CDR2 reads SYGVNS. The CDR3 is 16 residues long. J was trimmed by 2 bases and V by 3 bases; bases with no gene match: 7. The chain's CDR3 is CASSDLTGGKPYEQYF. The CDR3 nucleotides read TGTGCCAGCAGTGATTTGACAGGGGGCAAACCCTACGAGCAGTACTTC.

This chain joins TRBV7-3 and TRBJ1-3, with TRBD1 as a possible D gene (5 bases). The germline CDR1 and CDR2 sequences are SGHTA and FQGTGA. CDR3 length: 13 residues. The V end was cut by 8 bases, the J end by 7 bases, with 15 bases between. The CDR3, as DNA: TGTGCCAGCCGTCCCACTGGGGGGAACACCATATATTTT. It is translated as CASRPTGGNTIYF.